The subject of this entry is one T cell receptor (beta chain). The antigen is not known. HTBI primers from iRepertoire and Arm-PCR of CDR3 regions yielded the TCR beta libraries. TCRdb itself ran the multiplex PCR reads through MiXCR, one entry per CDR3 protein. The profile shows roughly 300,000 distinct CDR3 sequences, less than 20% of them singletons. V dropped 2 bases and J dropped 4 bases, with 17 bases sitting between them. This CDR3 has 16 residues. Germline CDR1 and CDR2: SEHNR and FQNEAQ (reference sequence). This entry belongs to a study of regulatory T cells in long-lasting Graves disease. Study details: Persistent cases took antithyroid drugs over 5 years and stayed TSH receptor antibody positive.

Study-level points and caveats: Persistent disease favored TRBV28, TRBJ1-2 and TRBJ2-5.

Specified time point: persistent/refractory GD, antithyroid drugs over 5 years with positive TRAb. With RNA extracted from PBMCs as input, the TCR library was made. An endocrinology unit in Xi'an, China, supplied the patients. This clonotype originated in a female donor with Graves disease. The input for sequencing was peripheral blood mononuclear cells (PBMCs), taken when the disease was refractory, from a patient treated with antithyroid drugs. This chain connects TRBV7-9 to TRBJ2-5; tentative D call: TRBD2 (5 bases). The CDR3 reads CASSLRTGSLGETQYF. DNA for the CDR3: TGTGCCAGCAGCTTAAGAACGGGGAGTCTTGGAGAGACCCAGTACTTC.